The source of this T cell receptor beta chain is a study of T-cell memory formation after mild COVID-19. Study-level results: Nothing confirmed that second-wave clones peaking on day 37 were specific for SARS-CoV-2.

V lost 2 bases to trimming and J lost 2 bases; unmatched junction nucleotides: 4. This CDR3 is built from 16 residues. TCRdb re-called the 5' RACE reads with MiXCR, one entry per CDR3 protein. The table records about 340,000 distinct CDR3 sequences, around 21% of them present only once. This clonotype was observed a few times. What it binds is not known. The chain is built from TRBV12-3 or TRBV12-4 and TRBJ2-1; 9 nucleotides align to TRBD2. The clonotype originates from an adult woman who had mild COVID-19 (a few samples of this study predate the infection). Cell type and time point are not known. The specimen sequenced was PBMCs or a T cell subset sorted from them (not recorded which). CDR3 DNA sequence: TGTGCCAGCAGTTTACGAGCGGGAGGACCCTACAATGAGCAGTTCTTC. It specifies CASSLRAGGPYNEQFF.